The entry that follows covers one T cell receptor beta chain sequence. Per the germline V gene, CDR1 is SGDLS and CDR2 is YYNGEE. The CDR3 has 16 residues. V was pared by 0 bases and J by 4 bases, with 13 bases between. These data come from a study of glioma-infiltrating T cells after dendritic cell vaccination. Assay used: immunoSEQ multiplex PCR; TCRdb lists only in-frame clones, some missing. There are some 70,000 clones in the sample; around four fifths occur only once, and about 10% lies in the top ten. The chain is built from TRBV9 and TRBJ2-2, with D maybe TRBD2 (7 bases). The TCR sequence derives from a human donor with glioblastoma. Sequenced here: blood, sampled before dendritic cell vaccination. The CDR3 is CASSVGGGVSTGELFF. Written as DNA, the CDR3 is TGTGCCAGCAGCGTAGGAGGGGGGGTGAGCACCGGGGAGCTGTTTTTT.